These T cell receptor beta chains were read from a single sample in a study of T cell clones after liver transplantation. Sequencing used immunoSEQ multiplex PCR; TCRdb keeps in-frame clones, though not all of them. This sample has roughly 73,000 clones, with about four fifths found just once. Sequenced here: CD4+ T cells from blood, sampled before liver transplant. These receptors all stem from a human donor who received a liver transplant. The CDR3 runs from the conserved cysteine through the conserved F or W. D genes are given only for firm matches. Not all rows give a size; the values are once, few, many and, for expanded clones, a class.

>TRBJ2-3|TRBD2|TRBV5-1|.
TGCGCCAGCAGCTTGGTTGGACTAGCTGTCTCAGATACGCAGTATTTT
CASSLVGLAVSDTQYF
>TRBJ2-7|TRBD2|TRBV9|once
TGTGCCAGCAGCGCCCGGGACTATAAGGACGAGCAGTACTTC
CASSARDYKDEQYF
>TRBJ1-1|TRBD1|TRBV5-1|.
TGCGCCAGCAGCCAAGGGACAGGGGGCCTGTGGTCTGAAGCTTTCTTT
CASSQGTGGLWSEAFF
>TRBJ2-7|.|TRBV7-9|.
TGTGCCAGCTCTACGTGGGGCGAGCAGTACTTC
CASSTWGEQYF
>TRBJ1-2|TRBD1|TRBV5-1|.
TGCGCCAGCAGCTTTCAGGGGGGAGGCTACACCTTC
CASSFQGGGYTF
>TRBJ1-2|.|TRBV5-6|few
TGTGCCAGCAGCTTGGCGGGGTCACTCCTGACTCTCTACACCTTC
CASSLAGSLLTLYTF
>TRBJ1-4|.|TRBV10-2|.
TGCGCCAGCAGTGAGTCGGGTAGCCCTGAAAAACTGTTTTTT
CASSESGSPEKLFF
>TRBJ2-7|TRBD2|TRBV7-2|.
TGTGCCAGCAGCTTAGCCCCCCTAGGCGGGAGAAGGTCCTACGAGCAGTACTTC
CASSLAPLGGRRSYEQYF
>TRBJ1-1|.|TRBV5-1|.
TGCGCCAGCAGAAAGGGGGGAGATAGTACTGAAGCTTTCTTT
CASRKGGDSTEAFF
>TRBJ1-1|TRBD1|TRBV9|.
TGTGCCAGCAGCGTGCGACAGGGCGGTGAAGCTTTCTTT
CASSVRQGGEAFF
>TRBJ1-4|.|TRBV5-4|.
TGTGCCAGCAGCTTGTGGCAGGCAAATGAAAAACTGTTTTTT
CASSLWQANEKLFF
>TRBJ2-1|.|TRBV19|.
TGTGCCAGCTCTGAGCGGGCCTTCTACAATGAGCAGTTCTTC
CASSERAFYNEQFF
>TRBJ1-2|.|TRBV18|medium-sized
TGTGCCAGCTCACCAGTAGGACGGAACTATGGCTACACCTTC
CASSPVGRNYGYTF
>TRBJ2-1|TRBD2|TRBV29-1|once
TGCAGCGTTGGGCTCCATAGCGGGAGGTCCTACAATGAGCAGTTCTTC
CSVGLHSGRSYNEQFF
>TRBJ2-3|.|TRBV11-1|.
TGTGCCAGCAGCTTAGGGACGACAGATACGCAGTATTTT
CASSLGTTDTQYF
>TRBJ1-3|.|TRBV5-1|.
TGCGCCAGCAGCTTGACCGGGGATCCGGGAAACACCATATATTTT
CASSLTGDPGNTIYF
>TRBJ2-6|.|TRBV28|.
TGTGCCACAATACAGGGACCTGGGGCCAACGTCCTGACTTTC
CATIQGPGANVLTF
>TRBJ1-5|.|TRBV19|.
TGTGCCAGTAGTCAAGGGGGGGTAGGCAGCAATCAGCCCCAGCATTTT
CASSQGGVGSNQPQHF
>TRBJ2-2|.|TRBV6-5|.
TGTGCCAGTAGGACAGATACCACCGGGGAGCTGTTTTTT
CASRTDTTGELFF
>TRBJ2-3|TRBD2|TRBV25-1|.
TGTGCCAGCAGTACCCGGACTAGCGGGAACACAGATACGCAGTATTTT
CASSTRTSGNTDTQYF
>TRBJ2-7|.|TRBV6-6|.
TGTGCCAGCAGTCCCCTGGGGGGACTCTCCTACGAGCAGTACTTC
CASSPLGGLSYEQYF
>TRBJ2-1|.|TRBV5-4|.
TGTGCCAGCAGCTTCGGCGGGACGGGTGAGCAGTTCTTC
CASSFGGTGEQFF
>TRBJ2-2|.|TRBV5-1|.
TGCGCCAGCAGCTCCCAGGGGTCGGGCGGGGAGCTGTTTTTT
CASSSQGSGGELFF
>TRBJ1-4|.|TRBV9|.
TGTGCCAGCAGCCAGGGCCAGGGTGAAAAACTGTTTTTT
CASSQGQGEKLFF
>TRBJ2-7|TRBD2|TRBV19|.
TGTGCCAGTAGTTCCCTCGGACTAGCGGGGACGGGGAGGACCTACGAGCAGTACTTC
CASSSLGLAGTGRTYEQYF
>TRBJ1-1|TRBD1|TRBV5-1|once
TGCGCCAGCAGCTTGGCCCCGACAGGGGGGAACACTGAAGCTTTCTTT
CASSLAPTGGNTEAFF
>TRBJ1-2|TRBD1|TRBV15|.
TGTGCCACCAGCAGAGGACAGGGGACCCTTTCGAGTGGTGGCTACACCTTC
CATSRGQGTLSSGGYTF
>TRBJ2-1|.|TRBV6-5|.
TGTGCCAGCAGGGACGGTCAGGCGGGTGGGCAGTTCTTC
CASRDGQAGGQFF
>TRBJ2-7|.|TRBV28|.
TGTGCCAGCAGTACCGGGGCTTCCTACGAGCAGTACTTC
CASSTGASYEQYF
>TRBJ2-7|.|TRBV27|.
TGTGCCAGCACCCAACCTGGGGGCCTCTACGAGCAGTACTTC
CASTQPGGLYEQYF
>TRBJ1-1|TRBD1|TRBV5-1|.
TGCGCCAGCAGCTTGTACAGGGGAGATACTGAAGCTTTCTTT
CASSLYRGDTEAFF
>TRBJ2-1|.|TRBV27|.
TGTGCCAGCAGTTTAACTGCCGGTGGTGAGCAGTTCTTC
CASSLTAGGEQFF
>TRBJ2-1|TRBD2|TRBV28|once
TGTGCCAGCATCCCTCGGACTAGCTTAGGTGAGCAGTTCTTC
CASIPRTSLGEQFF
>TRBJ2-1|.|TRBV5-1|.
TGCGCCAGCAGCCCTCTGGGGTTCTACAATGAGCAGTTCTTC
CASSPLGFYNEQFF
>TRBJ2-3|.|TRBV5-1|once
TGCGCCAGCAGCTTGGGCCCCGCAGATACGCAGTATTTT
CASSLGPADTQYF
>TRBJ2-1|.|TRBV11-3|.
TGTGCCAGCAGCTTAGAAGGGAACAATGAGCAGTTCTTC
CASSLEGNNEQFF
>TRBJ2-5|TRBD2|TRBV19|.
TGTGCCAGTGCAAGCGGGAGGCAGACCCAGTACTTC
CASASGRQTQYF
>TRBJ1-1|.|TRBV18|.
TGTGCCAGCTCACCACTAGCGGGGGAGTACACTGAAGCTTTCTTT
CASSPLAGEYTEAFF
>TRBJ1-5|.|TRBV10-3|.
TGTGCCATCAGTGATGCCGGTCTGAGCAATCAGCCCCAGCATTTT
CAISDAGLSNQPQHF
>TRBJ2-2|.|TRBV9|.
TGTGCCAGCAGCGTGGACCCCACAGGCACCGGGGAGCTGTTTTTT
CASSVDPTGTGELFF
>TRBJ1-3|.|TRBV5-1|.
TGCGCCAGCTCACCACGCATAAATGGAAACACCATATATTTT
CASSPRINGNTIYF
>TRBJ1-3|.|TRBV7-9|.
TGTGCCAGCAGCCCCCCCGGGGGCTCTGGAAACACCATATATTTT
CASSPPGGSGNTIYF
>TRBJ2-7|TRBD2|TRBV6-5|.
TGTGCCAGCACCCCCAGCGGGGGCCTCTCCTACGAGCAGTACTTC
CASTPSGGLSYEQYF
>TRBJ1-4|.|TRBV14|once
TGTGCCAGCAGCCCCCTCGGGTCAACTAATGAAAAACTGTTTTTT
CASSPLGSTNEKLFF
>TRBJ2-2|.|TRBV28|.
TGTGCCAGCAGTAACGGGATACGGACCGGGGAGCTGTTTTTT
CASSNGIRTGELFF
>TRBJ2-1|.|TRBV4-1|.
TGCGCCAGCAGCCAAGAAGTTTTGGTCGGCAATGAGCAGTTCTTC
CASSQEVLVGNEQFF
>TRBJ2-7|.|TRBV5-1|.
TGCGCCAGCAGCTTGGTTCCCGGGACTTCCTACGAGCAGTACTTC
CASSLVPGTSYEQYF
>TRBJ2-7|TRBD1|TRBV29-1|.
TGCAGCGTTGAAGATCCAAGGACAGGGGGCGAGCAGTACTTC
CSVEDPRTGGEQYF
>TRBJ2-3|.|TRBV27|.
TGTGCCAGCAGGCTATTAGACACAGATACGCAGTATTTT
CASRLLDTDTQYF
>TRBJ1-1|.|TRBV5-6|few
TGTGCCAGCAGCTTTCGGGCGGAGAACACTGAAGCTTTCTTT
CASSFRAENTEAFF
>TRBJ1-1|.|TRBV5-1|.
TGCGCCAGCAGCTTGGGAAGGTTAGACGGCACTGAAGCTTTCTTT
CASSLGRLDGTEAFF
>TRBJ1-5|.|TRBV6-6|few
TGTGCCAGCAGTTACTATCAGAGCAATCAGCCCCAGCATTTT
CASSYYQSNQPQHF
>TRBJ2-7|.|TRBV9|.
TGTGCCAGCAGCCTGGCGGGCGGGCCGAGCTCCTACGAGCAGTACTTC
CASSLAGGPSSYEQYF
>TRBJ2-3|TRBD1|TRBV18|.
TGTGCCAGCTCACGGACTCCAACAGGGGTGAGCACAGATACGCAGTATTTT
CASSRTPTGVSTDTQYF
>TRBJ2-2|.|TRBV7-3|.
TGTGCCAGCAGCTTAGACGGTGGTGTCGTCGGGGAGCTGTTTTTT
CASSLDGGVVGELFF
>TRBJ1-5|.|TRBV7-9|.
TGTGCCAGCAACAATGAGGGGTCAGATACTCAGCCCCAGCATTTT
CASNNEGSDTQPQHF
>TRBJ1-4|TRBD1|TRBV27|.
TGTGCCAGCAGTCCGGACAGGCCTAATGAAAAACTGTTTTTT
CASSPDRPNEKLFF